A selection of T cell receptor beta chains follows, all from one sample in a study of blood T cell repertoires in COVID-19. Method: immunoSEQ multiplex PCR; TCRdb's copy keeps in-frame clones and lacks some. The table lists 25,000 to 35,000 clones, about 90% of them singletons. Sequencing was performed on peripheral blood. The receptors come from a human donor with active COVID-19. The donor label of this sample is uncertain. CDR3s include the opening cysteine and the closing phenylalanine or tryptophan. Each record gives: clone size, V gene, J gene, CDR3 length, D gene, CDR3 protein, CDR3 DNA. D genes are given only for firm matches. The listing skips clone size in some rows; elsewhere it reads once, few, many or a size class.

>-|TRBV25-1|TRBJ1-2|14|-
CATSGGGADYGYTF
TGTGCCACCTCTGGAGGGGGGGCCGACTATGGCTACACCTTC
>-|TRBV7-8|TRBJ2-5|13|-
CASSLAVRETQYF
TGTGCCAGCAGCTTAGCAGTCCGGGAGACCCAGTACTTC
>-|TRBV5-1|TRBJ2-5|17|TRBD1
CASSLEAGGLGQETQYF
TGCGCCAGCAGCTTGGAGGCAGGGGGCTTGGGGCAAGAGACCCAGTACTTC
>-|TRBV5-6|TRBJ2-7|16|TRBD1
CASSSLPRTGLGEQYF
TGTGCCAGCAGCTCACTCCCTCGGACAGGGTTGGGCGAGCAGTACTTC
>-|TRBV18|TRBJ2-1|16|TRBD1
CASSPPSGGAYNEQFF
TGTGCCAGCTCACCACCCTCAGGGGGCGCCTACAATGAGCAGTTCTTC
>-|TRBV5-6|TRBJ1-1|15|-
CASSSGGGSRTEAFF
TGTGCCAGCAGCTCTGGCGGTGGTAGTAGGACTGAAGCTTTCTTT
>-|TRBV28|TRBJ1-5|13|-
CATRWGGGQPQHF
TGTGCCACCCGTTGGGGCGGGGGGCAGCCCCAGCATTTT
>few|TRBV7-2|TRBJ2-7|15|-
CASSAVHVGHAEQYF
TGTGCCAGCAGCGCAGTACACGTGGGCCATGCCGAGCAGTACTTC
>-|TRBV30|TRBJ2-1|17|TRBD1
CAWTGDRVKGPYNEQFF
TGTGCCTGGACAGGGGACAGGGTGAAAGGGCCGTACAATGAGCAGTTCTTC
>-|TRBV7-2|TRBJ2-7|15|-
CASSSSAGYSYEQYF
TGTGCCAGCAGCTCCTCCGCCGGTTACTCCTACGAGCAGTACTTC
>-|TRBV5-4|TRBJ1-4|9|-
CASKEKLFF
TGTGCCAGTAAAGAAAAACTGTTTTTT
>-|TRBV6-5|TRBJ1-6|11|-
CASRLGGPLHF
TGTGCCAGCAGGCTGGGGGGACCCCTCCACTTT
>once|TRBV4-2|TRBJ2-7|15|-
CASSQDLLVAYEQYF
TGTGCCAGCAGCCAAGATCTACTCGTCGCCTACGAGCAGTACTTC
>-|TRBV4-2|TRBJ2-3|16|TRBD2
CASSPSSGGGTDTQYF
TGTGCCAGCAGCCCTTCTAGCGGGGGGGGCACAGATACGCAGTATTTT
>-|TRBV5-1|TRBJ2-7|14|-
CASSRDQGSYEQYF
TGCGCCAGCAGTCGAGACCAGGGCTCCTACGAGCAGTACTTC
>-|TRBV4-3|TRBJ2-1|14|-
CASSQLLSVSEQFF
TGCGCCAGCAGCCAATTATTGAGTGTTAGTGAGCAGTTCTTC
>-|TRBV6-2/TRBV6-3|TRBJ2-1|14|-
CASSYTTGYNEQFF
TGTGCCAGCAGCTATACTACAGGGTACAATGAGCAGTTCTTC
>-|TRBV28|TRBJ2-7|12|-
CASSRAYYEQYF
TGTGCCAGCAGCCGCGCGTACTACGAGCAGTACTTC
>-|TRBV27|TRBJ2-7|16|TRBD1
CASSIDRDRGSYEQYF
TGTGCCAGCAGTATCGACCGGGACAGGGGTTCCTACGAGCAGTACTTC
>-|TRBV4-2|TRBJ2-2|14|TRBD2
CASSQGEGLGELFF
TGTGCCAGCAGCCAAGGGGAGGGCCTCGGGGAGCTGTTTTTT
>-|TRBV28|TRBJ1-6|16|-
CASSNGDPRYNSPLHF
TGTGCCAGCTCCAATGGAGATCCGCGTTATAATTCACCCCTCCACTTT
>-|TRBV6-5|TRBJ2-7|14|TRBD2
CASSYSTSVYEQYF
TGTGCCAGCAGTTACTCTACTAGCGTTTACGAGCAGTACTTC
>-|TRBV11-2|TRBJ1-1|17|-
CASNIGGGVGKNTEAFF
TGTGCCAGCAACATAGGCGGGGGGGTCGGAAAGAACACTGAAGCTTTCTTT
>-|TRBV30|TRBJ1-1|11|-
CAWIRYTEAFF
TGTGCCTGGATCCGGTACACTGAAGCTTTCTTT
>once|TRBV9|TRBJ2-5|17|-
CASSFQGVAGPQETQYF
TGTGCCAGCAGCTTTCAGGGGGTAGCGGGGCCACAAGAGACCCAGTACTTC
>-|TRBV15|TRBJ2-2|14|-
CATSRETGPGELFF
TGTGCCACCAGCAGAGAAACTGGGCCCGGGGAGCTGTTTTTT
>once|TRBV5-5|TRBJ2-5|16|TRBD1
CASSRDRGRVDETQYF
TGTGCCAGCAGCCGGGACAGGGGGAGAGTGGATGAGACCCAGTACTTC
>-|TRBV7-9|TRBJ1-5|13|-
CASSSGGGQPQHF
TGTGCCAGCAGCTCCGGGGGAGGGCAGCCCCAGCATTTT
>-|TRBV4-2|TRBJ1-2|15|-
CASSQEFSDSYGYTF
TGTGCCAGCAGCCAAGAGTTCAGTGACTCTTATGGCTACACCTTC
>few|TRBV4-3|TRBJ2-1|14|TRBD1
CASSLGTGDNEQFF
TGCGCCAGCAGCCTCGGGACAGGGGACAATGAGCAGTTCTTC
>-|TRBV4-2|TRBJ1-1|15|TRBD1
CASSQAGQGGFGAFF
TGTGCCAGCAGCCAAGCGGGACAGGGGGGATTTGGAGCTTTCTTT
>-|TRBV11-1|TRBJ2-3|16|TRBD1
CASSLSGTGNTDTQYF
TGTGCCAGCAGCTTATCTGGGACAGGTAACACAGATACGCAGTATTTT
>-|TRBV28|TRBJ2-3|14|-
CASRPGSLTDTQYF
TGTGCCAGCAGGCCAGGTTCCCTCACAGATACGCAGTATTTT